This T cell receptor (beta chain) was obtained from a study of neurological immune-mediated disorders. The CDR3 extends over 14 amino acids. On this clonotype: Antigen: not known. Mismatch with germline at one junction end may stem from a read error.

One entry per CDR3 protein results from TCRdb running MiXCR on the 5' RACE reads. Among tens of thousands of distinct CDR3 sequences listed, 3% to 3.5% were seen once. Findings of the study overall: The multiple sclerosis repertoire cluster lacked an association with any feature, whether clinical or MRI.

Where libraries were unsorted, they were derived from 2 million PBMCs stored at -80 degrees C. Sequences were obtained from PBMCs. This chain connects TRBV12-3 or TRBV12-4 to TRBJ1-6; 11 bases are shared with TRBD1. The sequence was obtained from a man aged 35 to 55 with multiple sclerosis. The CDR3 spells CASSPGTGGSPLNF. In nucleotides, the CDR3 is TGTGCCAGCAGTCCAGGGACAGGGGGTTCACCCCTCAACTTT.